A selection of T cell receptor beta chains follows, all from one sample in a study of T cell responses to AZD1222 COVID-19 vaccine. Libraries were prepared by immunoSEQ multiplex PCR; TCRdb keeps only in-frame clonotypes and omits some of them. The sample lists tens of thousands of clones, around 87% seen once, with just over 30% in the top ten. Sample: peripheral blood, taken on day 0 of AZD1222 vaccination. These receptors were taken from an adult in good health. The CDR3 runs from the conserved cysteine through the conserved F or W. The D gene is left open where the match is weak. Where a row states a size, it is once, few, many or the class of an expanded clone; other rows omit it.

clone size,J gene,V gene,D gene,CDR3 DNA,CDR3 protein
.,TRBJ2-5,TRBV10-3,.,TGTGCCATCAGTGAGAATGGGGAGACCCAGTACTTC,CAISENGETQYF
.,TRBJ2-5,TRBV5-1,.,TGCGCCAGCAGCTTCCCCCCAGTAACTAGGTCGGAGACCCAGTACTTC,CASSFPPVTRSETQYF
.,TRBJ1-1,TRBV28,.,TGTGCCAGCACCGCTCCTCAAGACCTAGCTGAAGCTTTCTTT,CASTAPQDLAEAFF
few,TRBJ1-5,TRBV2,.,TGTGCCAGCAGTCGGGAGGCTCATCAGCCCCAGCATTTT,CASSREAHQPQHF
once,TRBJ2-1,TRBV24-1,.,TGTGCCACCAGTGGAAGTAGCGCAAAACTAATCTCCTACAATGAGCAGTTCTTC,CATSGSSAKLISYNEQFF
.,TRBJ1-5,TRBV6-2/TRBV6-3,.,TGTGCCAGCAGTCTAACCGAAAATCAGCCCCAGCATTTT,CASSLTENQPQHF
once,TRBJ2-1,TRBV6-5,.,TGTGCCAGCAGTCTTAGGGACAATGAGCAGTTCTTC,CASSLRDNEQFF
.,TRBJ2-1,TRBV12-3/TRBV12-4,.,TGTGCCAGCAGTTTTTCCTACAATGAGCAGTTCTTC,CASSFSYNEQFF
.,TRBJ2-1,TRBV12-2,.,TGTGCAAGTCGCTCGACAGGTCCTAGATTTGGTGAGCAGTTCTTC,CASRSTGPRFGEQFF
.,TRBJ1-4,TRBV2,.,TGTGCCAGCACATCTAGGGCGGGAGAAAAACTGTTTTTT,CASTSRAGEKLFF
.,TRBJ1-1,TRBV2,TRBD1,TGTGCCAGGGTCCTACAGGGGGATGAAGCTTTCTTT,CARVLQGDEAFF
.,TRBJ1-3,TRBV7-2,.,TGTGCCAGCAGCTTTTCGGGCTTCGGAAACACCATATATTTT,CASSFSGFGNTIYF
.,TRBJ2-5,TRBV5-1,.,TGCGCCAGCAGCCCCCAGGCGCTCGGGCAAGAGACCCAGTACTTC,CASSPQALGQETQYF
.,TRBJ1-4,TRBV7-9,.,TGTGCCAGCATCTCCGTGGGAGGAGAAAAACTGTTTTTT,CASISVGGEKLFF
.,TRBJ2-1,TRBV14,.,TGTGCCAGCAGCCAGGGGGGGCTAGCGGACGATGAGCAGTTCTTC,CASSQGGLADDEQFF
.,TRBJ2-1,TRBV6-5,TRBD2,TGTGCCAGCAGTACATTTAGCGGGAGGGGGAATGAGCAGTTCTTC,CASSTFSGRGNEQFF
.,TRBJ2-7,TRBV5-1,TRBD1,TGCGCCAGCAGCCCCTGGACAGGGACCTACGAGCAGTACTTC,CASSPWTGTYEQYF
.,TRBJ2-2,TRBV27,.,TGTGCCAGCAGTTTATATGGATCGTACACCGGGGAGCTGTTTTTT,CASSLYGSYTGELFF
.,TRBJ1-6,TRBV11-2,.,TGTGCCAGCAGCCTCCACGGGAATTCACCCCTCCACTTT,CASSLHGNSPLHF
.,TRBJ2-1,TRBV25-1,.,TGTGCCAGCAGTGAAGGGTCAGTGTACAATGAGCAGTTCTTC,CASSEGSVYNEQFF
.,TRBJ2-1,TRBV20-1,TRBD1,TGCAGTGCTAGAAGCGGACAGGGGAAGTTCTTC,CSARSGQGKFF
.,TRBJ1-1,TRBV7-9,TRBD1,TGTGCCAGCAGCTTGGGACGGACAGGGTCAGACACTGAAGCTTTCTTT,CASSLGRTGSDTEAFF
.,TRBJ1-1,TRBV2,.,TGTGCCAGCAGTGAATGGACGGCGAACACTGAAGCTTTCTTT,CASSEWTANTEAFF
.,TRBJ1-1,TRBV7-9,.,TGTGCCAGCAGCTTCGAGGGATGGACTGAAGCTTTCTTT,CASSFEGWTEAFF
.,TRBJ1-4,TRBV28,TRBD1,TGTGCCAGCAGGTGGGACAGGGGCTTTGGTAATGAAAAACTGTTTTTT,CASRWDRGFGNEKLFF
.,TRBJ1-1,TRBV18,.,TGTGCCAGCTCACTTAGGCAGGGAGCTGAAGCTTTCTTT,CASSLRQGAEAFF
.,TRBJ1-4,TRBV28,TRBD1,TGTGCCAGCAGGACATACCGGGACAGGGAGGAAAAACTGTTTTTT,CASRTYRDREEKLFF
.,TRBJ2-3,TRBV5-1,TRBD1,TGCGCCAGCAGCTTGACCGGACAGGGGCTCTACGGAACAGATACGCAGTATTTT,CASSLTGQGLYGTDTQYF
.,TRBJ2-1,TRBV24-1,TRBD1,TGTGCCACCAGTGAAGACAGGGTACAGTTCTTC,CATSEDRVQFF
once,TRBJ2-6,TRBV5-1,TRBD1,TGCGCCAGCAGCTATGCCGGGACAGGGCCCTCTGGGGCCAACGTCCTGACTTTC,CASSYAGTGPSGANVLTF
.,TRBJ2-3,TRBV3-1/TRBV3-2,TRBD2,TGTGCCAGCAGCCCCCTTTTCGGTAGCGGGAAGGTCTCGGTGACAGATACGCAGTATTTT,CASSPLFGSGKVSVTDTQYF
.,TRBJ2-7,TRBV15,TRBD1,TGTGCCACCAGCCAGGGACAGGTGCAGTACTTC,CATSQGQVQYF
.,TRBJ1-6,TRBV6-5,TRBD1,TGTGCCAGCTCCGGCCCCGGGACAGCTAATTCACCCCTCCACTTT,CASSGPGTANSPLHF
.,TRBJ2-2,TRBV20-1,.,TGCAGTGCTAGTAGGCCGGGAGATGAAAGCGGGGAGCTGTTTTTT,CSASRPGDESGELFF
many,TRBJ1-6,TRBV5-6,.,TGTGCCAGCAGCCTCCGTCCCGATTCACCCCTCCACTTT,CASSLRPDSPLHF
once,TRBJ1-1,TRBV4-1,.,TGCGCCAGCAGCCAAGATCGTACGGGGGCGCGGGCTGAAGCTTTCTTT,CASSQDRTGARAEAFF
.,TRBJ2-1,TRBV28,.,TGTGCCAGCAGTTTGAGCCCCTCGGGAAATTATGAGCAGTTCTTC,CASSLSPSGNYEQFF
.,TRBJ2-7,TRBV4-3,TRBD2,TGCGCCAGCAGCCCGGGACTAGCGAACTACGAGCAGTACTTC,CASSPGLANYEQYF
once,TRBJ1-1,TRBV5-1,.,TGCGCCAGCAGCTTGGGGGACCGGAACACTGAAGCTTTCTTT,CASSLGDRNTEAFF
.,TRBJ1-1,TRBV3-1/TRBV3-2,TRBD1,TGTGCCAGCAGCCAAACAGGGGAGAACACTGAAGCTTTCTTT,CASSQTGENTEAFF
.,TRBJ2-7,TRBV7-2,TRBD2,TGTGCCAGCAGCTTAGTACTAGCGGGAGGTTTCTACGAGCAGTACTTC,CASSLVLAGGFYEQYF
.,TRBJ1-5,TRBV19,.,TGTGCCAGTAGTATAGAAGAGGATCAGCCCCAGCATTTT,CASSIEEDQPQHF
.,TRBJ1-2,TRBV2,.,TGTGCCAGCAGTGAAGCGCCAGGGAGCGGCTATGGCTACACCTTC,CASSEAPGSGYGYTF
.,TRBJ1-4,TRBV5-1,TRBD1,TGCGCCAGCAGCTTGACGGGACAGGGTACGGAAAAACTGTTTTTT,CASSLTGQGTEKLFF
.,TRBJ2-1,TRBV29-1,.,TGCAGCGTTGAGGGTACACGCTCCTACAATGAGCAGTTCTTC,CSVEGTRSYNEQFF
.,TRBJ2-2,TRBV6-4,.,TGTGCCAGCAGGAGGACTTTCAACACCGGGGAGCTGTTTTTT,CASRRTFNTGELFF
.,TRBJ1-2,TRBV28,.,TGTGCCAGCAGTCCCACGGTCATAGTCGGGCTTGTCTATGGCTACACCTTC,CASSPTVIVGLVYGYTF
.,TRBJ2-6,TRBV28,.,TGTGCCAGCAGTTTGAGGCTAGGAGGGGCCAACGTCCTGACTTTC,CASSLRLGGANVLTF
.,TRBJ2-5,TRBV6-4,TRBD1,TGTGCCAGCAGTGACCAAACGGGGACAGGGAAAGGAGAGACCCAGTACTTC,CASSDQTGTGKGETQYF
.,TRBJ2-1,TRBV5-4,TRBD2,TGTGCCAGCAGCTTGGCCCCAGGGACTAGCGGGAGCGGGGAGCAGTTCTTC,CASSLAPGTSGSGEQFF
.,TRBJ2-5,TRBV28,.,TGTGCCAGCAGTTCCGCACAAGAGACCCAGTACTTC,CASSSAQETQYF
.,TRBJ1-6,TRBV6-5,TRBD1,TGTGCCAGCATCCAGGGGGGGGAAAACACCCTCCACTTT,CASIQGGENTLHF
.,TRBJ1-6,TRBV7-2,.,TGTGCCAGCAGCTTAGGGCAGGGATCCTATAATTCACCCCTCCACTTT,CASSLGQGSYNSPLHF
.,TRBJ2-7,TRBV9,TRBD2,TGTGCCAGCAGTGGCGGGAGAAACGAGCAGTACTTC,CASSGGRNEQYF
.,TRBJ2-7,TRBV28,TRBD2,TGTGCCAGCAGTTGGGGGGGTCGGAGCGAGCAGTACTTC,CASSWGGRSEQYF